This note documents a single T cell receptor beta chain sequence. Its antigen is currently unknown. This specimen comes from a study of shared clonotypes between healthy human individuals. The wider study: Donor ages ranged 18 to 49 years: a couple of women, a few men.

Each donor was a Caucasian adult residing in Nashville, Tennessee. General study findings and limits: Collection of samples was limited to blood; tissue repertoires likely differ. Though the depth was large, rarefaction showed that sorted-subset sequencing was incomplete.

Produced via immunoSEQ multiplex PCR; TCRdb's table is partial and in-frame only. The data hold 1.4 million to 1.5 million clones, with roughly 95% observed a single time. The sequence came from a man aged 30 to 45 in good health. Sequences were obtained from naive CD4+ T cells sorted from blood. Noted subset: CD45RA+ positively selected.

CDR3 sequence reads: CASSSQQGSGQPQHF. The CDR3 DNA reads as TGTGCCAGCAGCTCGCAACAGGGATCGGGTCAGCCCCAGCATTTT. The J gene is TRBJ1-5, the V gene TRBV11-2; weak D call: TRBD1 (6 bases). Germline loops: CDR1 SGHAT, CDR2 FQNNGV. The CDR3 totals 15 residues. Deletions cut 4 bases from V and 6 bases from J, with 16 bases between.